These 27 T cell receptor beta chains were sequenced from one sample in a study of control samples from healthy donors and cancer patients. Sequenced by immunoSEQ multiplex PCR; TCRdb stores in-frame clones only, minus some. The sample contains tens of thousands of clones, about 88% of which appear only once. Sequencing was done on a sample of blood. These receptors were taken from a woman aged 55-70 years in good health.

The rearrangement joins TRBV20-1 to TRBJ2-7; D perhaps matches TRBD1 (6 bases). CDR1 is DFQATT and CDR2 is SNEGSKA in the germline V gene (reference sequence). This CDR3 is built from 13 residues. Trimming took off 5 bases at V and 0 bases at J, with 11 bases between the two ends. CDR3 sequence (DNA): TGCAGTGCTGGTGGACAGAGCTCCTACGAGCAGTACTTC. This gives the protein CSAGGQSSYEQYF.

V is TRBV5-1 and J is TRBJ2-3; 9 bases line up with TRBD2. The ends lost 4 bases at V and 2 bases at J; junction bases unmatched: 11. Looked up from germline, CDR1 is SGHRS and CDR2 is YFSETQ. This CDR3 region has 17 residues. The CDR3, as DNA: TGCGCCAGCAGCCCTACGTTTCTAGCGGGGCTCACAGATACGCAGTATTTT. This encodes CASSPTFLAGLTDTQYF.

The V and J genes are TRBV28 and TRBJ2-5, with D perhaps matching TRBD2 (5 bases). The germline V gene encodes CDR1 MDHEN and CDR2 SYDVKM. The CDR3 totals 13 residues. V lost 7 bases and J 2 bases, leaving 11 bases between the germline ends. CDR3 in DNA: TGTGCCAGCACCCCTAGGGAGCAAGAGACCCAGTACTTC. As protein: CASTPREQETQYF.

CDR3 DNA sequence: TGTGCCAGCAGCCCCCGACTAGCGGGAGTTGTTGAGCAGTTCTTC. This gives the protein CASSPRLAGVVEQFF. The V call is TRBV7-3, the J call TRBJ2-1; TRBD2 agrees at 12 bases. The CDR3 contains 15 residues. The trim removed 5 bases at V and 9 bases at J, leaving 8 bases unmatched. Looked up from germline, CDR1 is SGHTA and CDR2 is FQGTGA.

The chain joins TRBV9 to TRBJ1-3, with 9 bases that match TRBD1. CDR1 and CDR2 (germline): SGDLS, YYNGEE. The CDR3 is made up of 14 amino acids. V gave up 3 bases and J gave up 3 bases; unmatched junction bases: 1. CDR3 residues: CASSEGQGGNTIYF. Here the CDR3 DNA reads TGTGCCAGCAGCGAGGGACAGGGTGGAAACACCATATATTTT. Supplemented by reference TRBV9 and TRBJ1-3, the full variable domain reads DSGVTQTPKHLITATGQRVTLRCSPRSGDLSVYWYQQSLDQGLQFLIQYYNGEERAKGNILERFSAQQFPDLHSELNLSSLELGDSALYFCASSEGQGGNTIYFGEGSWLTVV.

V and J are TRBV5-6 and TRBJ2-5; D call uncertain. The CDR3 loop spans 14 amino acids. Germline assignment: CDR1 SGHDT and CDR2 YYEEEE. Deletions cut 0 bases from V and 2 bases from J, with 8 bases between. DNA of the CDR3: TGTGCCAGCAGCTTGGGGCAGTTACAAGAGACCCAGTACTTC. This encodes CASSLGQLQETQYF.

The V and J genes are TRBV11-2 and TRBJ2-7; no reliable D call. This CDR3 contains 12 residues. Trimming took off 5 bases at V and 6 bases at J, with 11 bases between the two ends. In germline, CDR1 is SGHAT, CDR2 FQNNGV. CDR3: CASSETRIEQYF. The CDR3 DNA sequence: TGTGCCAGCAGCGAGACCCGGATCGAGCAGTACTTC.

The chain has TRBV7-6 and TRBJ2-1; 9 bases are a match to TRBD2. Germline V gene sequence: CDR1 SGHVS, CDR2 FNYEAQ. Losses at the gene ends were 2 bases for V and 5 bases for J; bases not matched to a gene: 13. CDR3 length: 18 residues. In DNA, the CDR3 is TGTGCCAGCAGCTTACGCTCTAGCGGGACCCCACGACACAATGAGCAGTTCTTC. It translates to CASSLRSSGTPRHNEQFF.

The chain carries TRBV5-1 and TRBJ2-5; 12 bases line up with TRBD2. Germline V CDR1 and CDR2: SGHRS, YFSETQ. This CDR3 has 16 amino acids. J was trimmed by 5 bases and V by 4 bases; bases with no gene match: 9. The CDR3, as DNA: TGCGCCAGCAGCGACGGACTAGCGGGACCCCGGGAGACCCAGTACTTC. Translation: CASSDGLAGPRETQYF.

The V call is TRBV5-1, the J call TRBJ2-1; TRBD1 is a possible D gene (5 bases). With 4 bases removed from V and 0 bases from J, the gap between germline ends came to 14 bases. CDR1 and CDR2 from the germline V gene are SGHRS and YFSETQ. The CDR3 loop spans 16 amino acids. DNA for the CDR3: TGCGCCAGCAGCCTGAACAGGATGCTCTCCTACAATGAGCAGTTCTTC. Translating it yields CASSLNRMLSYNEQFF.

This chain joins TRBV21-1 and TRBJ2-5; TRBD2, the table's D call, was not compared with the DNA. TRBV21-1 is a known pseudogene. There are 15 residues in the CDR3. CDR3 residues: CASSQGTGGAETQYF. CDR3 DNA sequence: TGTGCCAGCAGCCAGGGGACGGGAGGGGCAGAGACCCAGTACTTC.

J is TRBJ1-1 and V is TRBV28; D gene uncertain. The CDR3 length is 14 residues. Germline loops: CDR1 MDHEN, CDR2 SYDVKM. V shed 2 bases and J shed 1 base, with 8 bases lying between them. CDR3 in amino acids: CASSLIGPNTEAFF. In DNA form, the CDR3 reads TGTGCCAGCAGTTTAATCGGCCCGAACACTGAAGCTTTCTTT.

The rearrangement uses TRBV4-3 and TRBJ2-7; D unclear. The germline V and J ends were trimmed by 1 base and 3 bases, with 10 bases remaining between them. Germline lookup yields CDR1 LGHNA and CDR2 YSLEER. This CDR3 region has 14 residues. CDR3 in DNA: TGCGCCAGCAGCCAAGTTTTCAGGAGCTACGAGCAGTACTTC. Translation gives CASSQVFRSYEQYF.

This chain connects TRBV9 to TRBJ2-5; 12 nucleotides align to TRBD1. V lost 1 base, J lost 5 bases, and 6 bases stayed unmatched. Germline V gene lookup returns CDR1 SGDLS and CDR2 YYNGEE. This CDR3 has 16 residues. The CDR3 spells CASSVLGTGGWETQYF. The CDR3 DNA reads TGTGCCAGCAGCGTATTGGGGACAGGGGGCTGGGAGACCCAGTACTTC.

The V call is TRBV10-3, the J call TRBJ2-1, with D maybe TRBD1 (5 bases). The V end was cut by 8 bases, the J end by 7 bases, with 15 bases between. The CDR3 has 13 amino acids. Germline V gives CDR1 ENHRY, CDR2 SYGVKD. The DNA of the CDR3 is TGTGCCATCGCCCCAGGGTTGGTGAATGAGCAGTTCTTC. It codes for CAIAPGLVNEQFF.

This rearrangement joins TRBV15 to TRBJ1-2; the match to TRBD1 covers 7 bases. This CDR3 comprises 14 residues. The germline CDR1 and CDR2 sequences are LNHNV and YYDKDF (reference sequence). Germline trimming cut 0 bases from V and 10 bases from J; bases unmatched to any gene: 8. The CDR3 nucleotides are TGTGCCACCAGCAGAGAGTGGGGACAGCTGACCTACACCTTC. The encoded protein is CATSREWGQLTYTF.

The rearrangement uses TRBV11-2 and TRBJ1-6; D is undetermined. Trimming shortened V by 7 bases and J by 8 bases, and 18 bases separated the two germline ends. CDR1 and CDR2 (germline): SGHAT, FQNNGV. This CDR3 has 15 residues. CDR3 DNA sequence: TGTGCCAGCAACCGTGCCGACCGGAGTGATTCACCCCTCCACTTT. It is translated as CASNRADRSDSPLHF. The full variable domain, completed using reference TRBV11-2 and TRBJ1-6, is EAGVAQSPRYKIIEKRQSVAFWCNPISGHATLYWYQQILGQGPKLLIQFQNNGVVDDSQLPKDRFSAERLKGVDSTLKIQPAKLEDSAVYLCASNRADRSDSPLHFGNGTRLTVT.

This clone was seen only a few times. The chain joins TRBV20-1 to TRBJ1-1; the D gene is possibly TRBD1 (5 bases). V lost 3 bases to trimming and J lost 13 bases, with 12 bases between them. The CDR3 sequence is 10 residues long. Germline CDR1 and CDR2: DFQATT and SNEGSKA (reference sequence). The CDR3 DNA reads TGCAGTGCTAGCGGGGGAGTAGATTTCTTT. Its translation: CSASGGVDFF.

V is TRBV3-1 (or the pseudogene TRBV3-2) and J is TRBJ1-5; 8 bases are a match to TRBD1. The CDR3 length is 17 residues. CDR1 is LGHDT, CDR2 YNNKEL, per germline (reference sequence). Unmatched junction bases numbered 11, after V lost 2 bases and J lost 5 bases. The CDR3 DNA sequence: TGTGCCAGCAGCCAAAGACAGGGGCGAGGAAGCGATCAGCCCCAGCATTTT. The encoded protein is CASSQRQGRGSDQPQHF.

CDR3 nucleotide sequence: TGTGCCAGCAGCTTAGGAAGTTTCACAGATACGCAGTATTTT. Residues: CASSLGSFTDTQYF. The chain is built from TRBV7-9 and TRBJ2-3; D gene uncertain. This CDR3 is built from 14 residues. Germline V lookup: CDR1 SEHNR, CDR2 FQNEAQ (reference sequence). Trimming took 1 base from V and 2 from J, leaving 7 bases between them.

The chain is built from TRBV15 and TRBJ1-1; D is unclear. The V and J ends lost 0 bases and 3 bases respectively, with 8 bases between them. Germline CDR1 reads LNHNV; CDR2 reads YYDKDF (reference sequence). This CDR3 is 14 amino acids long. The CDR3 DNA reads TGTGCCACCAGCAGAGATCAAGGATACACTGAAGCTTTCTTT. It is translated as CATSRDQGYTEAFF.

The V and J genes are TRBV2 and TRBJ2-3; 8 bases are shared with TRBD2. In germline, CDR1 is SNHLY, CDR2 FYNNEI. The V and J ends lost 6 bases and 5 bases, in that order; junction bases with no gene match: 13. The CDR3 sequence is 16 residues long. The CDR3 loop is CASREKAGVYGDTQYF. DNA of the CDR3: TGTGCCAGCAGAGAGAAAGCGGGAGTTTATGGAGATACGCAGTATTTT.

The chain combines TRBV7-2 with TRBJ1-2; 7 bases map to TRBD1. Per germline, CDR1 SGHTA and CDR2 FQGNSA. The V and J ends lost 8 bases and 4 bases, in that order; junction bases with no gene match: 10. The CDR3 is made up of 14 amino acids. CDR3 DNA: TGTGCCAGCCGTGATTCCGGGACAGCCTATGGCTACACCTTC. Translated: CASRDSGTAYGYTF.

The V and J genes are TRBV25-1 and TRBJ1-4, with 11 positions matching TRBD1. The trim removed 2 bases at V and 8 bases at J, leaving 7 bases unmatched. This CDR3 has 16 amino acids. The germline V gene has CDR1 MGHDK and CDR2 SYGVNS. The CDR3 protein is CASSEIGQGAGEKLFF. The CDR3 bases are TGTGCCAGCAGTGAAATCGGACAGGGGGCTGGGGAAAAACTGTTTTTT.

This clone was picked up one time. The chain joins TRBV7-2 to TRBJ2-7; D may be TRBD1 or TRBD2 (5 bases each). The ends were cut back, 5 bases at V and 4 bases at J, with 18 bases in the middle. This CDR3 is built from 15 residues. The V gene's germline CDR1 is SGHTA and CDR2 FQGNSA. The CDR3 reads CASSLGASLGYEQYF. In DNA form, the CDR3 reads TGTGCCAGCAGCCTAGGGGCTAGCTTAGGGTACGAGCAGTACTTC.

The chain employs TRBV21-1 and TRBJ2-4; the table's D call of TRBD1 was not tested on the DNA. TRBV21-1 is marked as a pseudogene. The CDR3 covers 17 residues. The CDR3 loop is CASSRDSWGVAKNIQYF. The DNA of the CDR3 is TGTGCCAGCAGCAGGGACAGTTGGGGGGTAGCCAAAAACATTCAGTACTTC.

V gene TRBV5-1 combines with J gene TRBJ2-2, with 12 bases lining up with TRBD2. Germline CDR1 is SGHRS and CDR2 is YFSETQ. J was trimmed by 3 bases and V by 6 bases; bases with no gene match: 6. This CDR3 comprises 16 residues. CDR3 nucleotides: TGCGCCAGCACACTACTAGCGGGAGGTGACACCGGGGAGCTGTTTTTT. Translating it yields CASTLLAGGDTGELFF.